Listed below are T cell receptor beta chains from one sample, sequenced in a study of blood T cell repertoires in COVID-19. Clones were sequenced by immunoSEQ multiplex PCR, and TCRdb holds only the in-frame ones, with some missing. Seen here are 150,000 to 200,000 clones, 89% observed once, and the top ten hold around 0.77%. The sequencing sample was made of PBMCs or T cells enriched from blood (not recorded which). Source of these receptors: a woman aged 18-35 years who had recovered from COVID-19. CDR3s include the opening cysteine and the closing phenylalanine or tryptophan. The D gene is left open where the match is weak. Size is omitted from some rows. Given values are once, few, many or a class for expanded clones.

clone_size j_call d_call v_call cdr3_nt cdr3_aa
NA TRBJ1-4 TRBD1 TRBV4-3 TGCGCCAGCAGCCAGGGGACAGCAACTAATGAAAAACTGTTTTTT CASSQGTATNEKLFF
NA TRBJ2-1 TRBD1 TRBV2 TGTGCCAGCATGAAGTTTGGGACAGGGGCCACCTACAATGAGCAGTTCTTC CASMKFGTGATYNEQFF
NA TRBJ1-4 TRBD1 TRBV11-1 TGTGCCAGCAGCTCCCGAACCGGGACAGCTAATGAAAAACTGTTTTTT CASSSRTGTANEKLFF
NA TRBJ2-2 TRBD2 TRBV2 TGTGCCAGCAGCCTAGCGGGAGGGACCGGGGAGCTGTTTTTT CASSLAGGTGELFF
NA TRBJ2-7 TRBD2 TRBV19 TGTGCCAGTAGTCGACGACATCTAGCGGGAGGTGGTTACGAGCAGTACTTC CASSRRHLAGGGYEQYF
NA TRBJ2-7 NA TRBV11-2 TGTGCCAGCAGCCCATCGGAGGAACTAGGAGGCTCCTACGAGCAGTACTTC CASSPSEELGGSYEQYF
NA TRBJ2-7 NA TRBV4-1 TGCGCCAGCAGCGAAACCGGGTCCGCCTACGAGCAGTACTTC CASSETGSAYEQYF
NA TRBJ2-5 NA TRBV5-1 TGCGCCAGCACTCTCGGACGAAACAGGGAGACCCAGTACTTC CASTLGRNRETQYF
NA TRBJ2-3 NA TRBV18 TGTGCCAGCTCAAATAGTGGCGGGATGGATACGCAGTATTTT CASSNSGGMDTQYF
many TRBJ2-7 NA TRBV19 TGTGCCACTTCCCAACTCGACGAGCAGTACTTC CATSQLDEQYF
NA TRBJ2-2 NA TRBV2 TGTGCCAGCAGTGAGGAGTTGCGAGAGCTGTTTTTT CASSEELRELFF
NA TRBJ1-2 TRBD1 TRBV19 TGTGCCAGTACCCCGGGACAGGCTAACTATGGCTACACCTTC CASTPGQANYGYTF
NA TRBJ2-1 NA TRBV7-5 TGTGCCAGAAGCCGCCTAGGACTAGCGGGAGACCCCGTGGGGTACAATGAGCAGTTCTTC CARSRLGLAGDPVGYNEQFF
NA TRBJ2-7 NA TRBV19 TGTGCCAGTAGTATGGGTAGCGGTGGAACCTGGTACGAGCAGTACTTC CASSMGSGGTWYEQYF
NA TRBJ2-7 TRBD1 TRBV28 TGTGCCAGCAGTTTACACTCGGGACAGGGACTTAACGAGCAGTACTTC CASSLHSGQGLNEQYF
NA TRBJ2-1 NA TRBV6-1 TGTGCCAGCAGTGAAAGATTCCAGGAGCAGTTCTTC CASSERFQEQFF
NA TRBJ2-2 NA TRBV2 TGTGCCAGCAGTGTTACAGGGTACAACACCGGGGAGCTGTTTTTT CASSVTGYNTGELFF
NA TRBJ2-7 TRBD1 TRBV19 TGTGCCAGTAGTCCCCTCCCCGGACAGGGGACTATCAACGAGCAGTACTTC CASSPLPGQGTINEQYF
NA TRBJ1-2 NA TRBV30 TGTGCCTGGAGTGTCCCGGGGGATTGGCGGAACTATGGCTACACCTTC CAWSVPGDWRNYGYTF
few TRBJ2-5 NA TRBV6-2/TRBV6-3 TGTGCCAGCAGTTACCCCTTGGGGGGAGACCTGCATTGGCAAGAGACCCAGTACTTC CASSYPLGGDLHWQETQYF
NA TRBJ2-5 TRBD2 TRBV18 TGTGCCAGCTCAGGTGTGGCGGGAGGCGTACAAGAGACCCAGTACTTC CASSGVAGGVQETQYF
NA TRBJ2-1 NA TRBV7-9 TGTGCCAGCAGCTTACTCCGGCTAGAAAACAATGAGCAGTTCTTC CASSLLRLENNEQFF
NA TRBJ2-7 TRBD1 TRBV11-2 TGTGCCAGCAGCACCCCGGGACAGGGTGTCTACGAGCAGTACTTC CASSTPGQGVYEQYF
few TRBJ2-7 TRBD1 TRBV5-4 TGTGCCAGCAGCGCGAGGACAGGCTTCAACGAGCAGTACTTC CASSARTGFNEQYF
NA TRBJ2-7 NA TRBV12-3/TRBV12-4 TGTGCCAGCAGTTTGAGAAGTTACGAGCAGTACTTC CASSLRSYEQYF
NA TRBJ1-4 NA TRBV6-5 TGTGCCAGCAGTTCCGACAGTAATGAAAAACTGTTTTTT CASSSDSNEKLFF
once TRBJ2-5 TRBD2 TRBV5-1 TGCGCCAGCAGCGGGGGACTAGCGGCTCCGGAGACCCAGTACTTC CASSGGLAAPETQYF
NA TRBJ2-3 TRBD1 TRBV27 TGTGCCAGCAGGGGACAGGGGTCAGATACGCAGTATTTT CASRGQGSDTQYF
NA TRBJ2-2 TRBD2 TRBV9 TGTGCGAGCCAGGCGGGAGTGACCCACGGGGAGCTGTTTTTT CASQAGVTHGELFF
NA TRBJ2-7 TRBD2 TRBV9 TGTGCCAGCAGCGTAGGGGGGACTAGCGCCTTCGAGCAGTACTTC CASSVGGTSAFEQYF
once TRBJ2-7 TRBD1 TRBV28 TGTGCCAGCAGTTTAGTGGCTGACAGGGGGCGAAACGAGCAGTACTTC CASSLVADRGRNEQYF
NA TRBJ2-1 NA TRBV10-3 TGTGCCATCAGTGAGTCGATGATGAGGGAGAAAACCTACAATGAGCAGTTCTTC CAISESMMREKTYNEQFF
NA TRBJ2-6 NA TRBV3-1/TRBV3-2 TGTGCCAGCAGCCAAGATGACTATCCGAATTCTGGGGCCAACGTCCTGACTTTC CASSQDDYPNSGANVLTF
NA TRBJ2-7 NA TRBV7-9 TGTGCCAGCAGCCCGACCGGGTACGAGCAGTACTTC CASSPTGYEQYF
NA TRBJ2-7 TRBD2 TRBV14 TGTGCCAGCAGCCTCGGGGGAGGGGCCCACGAGCAGTACTTC CASSLGGGAHEQYF
NA TRBJ2-7 TRBD1 TRBV19 TGTGCCAGTAGTCTGCGGACAGGGGGCGACGAGCAGTACTTC CASSLRTGGDEQYF
NA TRBJ1-5 NA TRBV2 TGTGCCAGCAGCGAGACAGGCGGGAGCAATCAGCCCCAGCATTTT CASSETGGSNQPQHF
NA TRBJ2-7 NA TRBV28 TGTGCCAGCAGTTTCTCTTTGGGAGGGGGGCCTACATGGTACTTC CASSFSLGGGPTWYF
NA TRBJ1-2 NA TRBV19 TGTGCCAGTAGTATAGACAGGGTGTTCTATGGCTACACCTTC CASSIDRVFYGYTF
NA TRBJ2-1 TRBD2 TRBV27 TGTGCCAGCAGCCCATCCGGGGGGGACCTATACAATGAGCAGTTCTTC CASSPSGGDLYNEQFF
NA TRBJ1-1 NA TRBV28 TGTGCCAGCAGTCCTCTAAGGGGGGAAGCTTTCTTT CASSPLRGEAFF
NA TRBJ2-5 TRBD2 TRBV6-1 TGTGCCAGCAGTGAAGCGATGGCGGGAGATGTAGAGACCCAGTACTTC CASSEAMAGDVETQYF
NA TRBJ1-1 NA TRBV6-2/TRBV6-3 TGTGCCAGCAGTTACCAAGGTGGCGGAACTGAAGCTTTCTTT CASSYQGGGTEAFF
NA TRBJ2-7 NA TRBV7-9 TGTGCCAGCAGCTTAGGCCAGGGTGACGAGCAGTACTTC CASSLGQGDEQYF
NA TRBJ1-2 TRBD1 TRBV5-8 TGTGCCAGCAGCTTGGTCGGACAGGGGTTTGATGGCTACACCTTC CASSLVGQGFDGYTF
NA TRBJ2-7 NA TRBV3-1/TRBV3-2 TGTGCCAGCAGCCAAGTGGCAGATCAACCCTACGAGCAGTACTTC CASSQVADQPYEQYF
few TRBJ1-1 NA TRBV28 TGTGCCAGCAGTTTTCGTGTCGGACAGATGAACACTGAAGCTTTCTTT CASSFRVGQMNTEAFF
NA TRBJ2-6 TRBD1 TRBV7-9 TGTGCCAGCAGCTTAATCCGTGGACAGGGAATTTCTGGGGCCAACGTCCTGACTTTC CASSLIRGQGISGANVLTF
NA TRBJ2-1 TRBD2 TRBV6-2/TRBV6-3 TGTGCCAGCAGTAACTTTCTAGCGGGAGGGGGGAATGAGCAGTTCTTC CASSNFLAGGGNEQFF
NA TRBJ2-2 NA TRBV19 TGTGCCAGTAGCCAAAAAACCGGGACTTACACCGGGGAGCTGTTTTTT CASSQKTGTYTGELFF
NA TRBJ2-7 NA TRBV18 TGTGCCAGCTCACCCGGAAGGGAGACCTCCTACGAGCAGTACTTC CASSPGRETSYEQYF
NA TRBJ2-1 TRBD2 TRBV28 TGTGCCAGCAGTGGGACTAGCGGGAGAAGTGTAAATGAGCAGTTCTTC CASSGTSGRSVNEQFF
NA TRBJ2-7 TRBD2 TRBV9 TGTGCCAGCAGCGAGGAAGGGACTAGCGGGAGGCATTCCTACGAGCAGTACTTC CASSEEGTSGRHSYEQYF